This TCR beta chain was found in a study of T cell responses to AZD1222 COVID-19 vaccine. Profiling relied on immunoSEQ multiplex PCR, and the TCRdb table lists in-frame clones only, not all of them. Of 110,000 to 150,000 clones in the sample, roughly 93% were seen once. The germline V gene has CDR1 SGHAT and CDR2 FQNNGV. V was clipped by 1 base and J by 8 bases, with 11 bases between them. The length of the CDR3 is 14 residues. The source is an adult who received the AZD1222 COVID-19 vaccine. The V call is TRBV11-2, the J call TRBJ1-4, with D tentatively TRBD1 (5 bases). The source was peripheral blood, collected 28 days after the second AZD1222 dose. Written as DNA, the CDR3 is TGTGCCAGCAGCTTAGGCTCTGAGGGGGAAAAACTGTTTTTT. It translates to CASSLGSEGEKLFF.